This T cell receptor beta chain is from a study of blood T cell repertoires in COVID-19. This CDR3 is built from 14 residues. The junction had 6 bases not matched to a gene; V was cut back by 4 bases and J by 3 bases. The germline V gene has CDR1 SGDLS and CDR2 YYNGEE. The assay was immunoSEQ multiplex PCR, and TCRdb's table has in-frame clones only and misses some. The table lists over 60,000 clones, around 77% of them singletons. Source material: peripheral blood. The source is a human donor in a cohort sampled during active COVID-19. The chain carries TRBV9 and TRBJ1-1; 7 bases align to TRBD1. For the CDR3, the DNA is TGTGCCAGCAGCAGGGGGCGAGGGTACACTGAAGCTTTCTTT. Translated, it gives CASSRGRGYTEAFF.